This T cell receptor beta chain stems from a study of graft-versus-host responses after intestinal transplantation. Study-wide context: The transplants performed in recipients were multivisceral, liver-intestinal, or isolated intestinal. The whole recipient group had anti-thymocyte globulin induction followed by tacrolimus and steroids for two to three years. General observations from the study: Recipient marrow harbored GvH clones, some of which surfaced first in ileum or blood.

CDR3 length: 16 residues. V lost 2 bases and J lost 4; bases outside the gene matches: 9. Germline V CDR1 and CDR2: MGHRA, YSYEKL. TCRdb keeps only in-frame clones here, not all; method: immunoSEQ multiplex PCR. The repertoire holds about 29,000 clones, with around 92% as singletons. Worth noting for this clone: Its target is unknown.

The chain employs TRBV4-1 and TRBJ2-3, with 7 bases that match TRBD2. The origin of this receptor is a human patient who received an intestinal transplant, so some T cells may come from the graft donor. The sample was PBMCs, taken 66 days after intestinal transplant. CDR3 DNA: TGCGCCAGCAGCCAACAGAACCCGGGACTATCAGATACGCAGTATTTT. Protein product: CASSQQNPGLSDTQYF.